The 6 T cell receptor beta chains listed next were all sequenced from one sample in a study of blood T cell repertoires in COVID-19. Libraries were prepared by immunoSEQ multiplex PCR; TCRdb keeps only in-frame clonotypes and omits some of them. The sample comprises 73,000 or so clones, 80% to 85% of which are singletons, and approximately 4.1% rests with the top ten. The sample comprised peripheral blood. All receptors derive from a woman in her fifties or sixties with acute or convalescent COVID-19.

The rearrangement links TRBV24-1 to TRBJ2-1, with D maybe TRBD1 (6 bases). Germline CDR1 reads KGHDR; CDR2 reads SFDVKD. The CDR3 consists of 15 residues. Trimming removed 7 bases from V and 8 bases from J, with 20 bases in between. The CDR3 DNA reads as TGTGCCACCAGCCCGGGACAAGGGTTAATGGATGAGCAGTTCTTC. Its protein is CATSPGQGLMDEQFF.

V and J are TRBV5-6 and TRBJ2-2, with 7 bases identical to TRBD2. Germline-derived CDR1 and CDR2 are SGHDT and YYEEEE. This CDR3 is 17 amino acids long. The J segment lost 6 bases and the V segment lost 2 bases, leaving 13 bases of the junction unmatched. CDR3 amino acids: CASSLGEVRLASGELFF. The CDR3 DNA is TGTGCCAGCAGCTTAGGGGAAGTTAGACTAGCCTCCGGGGAGCTGTTTTTT.

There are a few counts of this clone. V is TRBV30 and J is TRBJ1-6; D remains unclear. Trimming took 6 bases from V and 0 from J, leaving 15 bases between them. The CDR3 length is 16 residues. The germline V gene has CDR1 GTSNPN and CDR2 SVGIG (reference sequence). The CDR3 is CACQVGGSSYNSPLHF. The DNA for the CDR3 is TGTGCCTGTCAGGTGGGAGGAAGCTCCTATAATTCACCCCTCCACTTT.

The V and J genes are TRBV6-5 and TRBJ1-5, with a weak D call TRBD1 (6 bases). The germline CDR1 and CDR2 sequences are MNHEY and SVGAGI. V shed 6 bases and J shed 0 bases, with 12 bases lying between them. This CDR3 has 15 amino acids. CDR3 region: CASSSRDISNQPQHF. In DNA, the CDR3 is TGTGCCAGCAGCTCCAGGGACATTAGCAATCAGCCCCAGCATTTT.

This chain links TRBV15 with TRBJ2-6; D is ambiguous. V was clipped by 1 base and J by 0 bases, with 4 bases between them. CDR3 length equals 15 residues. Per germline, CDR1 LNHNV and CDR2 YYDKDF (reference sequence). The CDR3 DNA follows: TGTGCCACCAGCAGAGGAGGCTCTGGGGCCAACGTCCTGACTTTC. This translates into CATSRGGSGANVLTF.

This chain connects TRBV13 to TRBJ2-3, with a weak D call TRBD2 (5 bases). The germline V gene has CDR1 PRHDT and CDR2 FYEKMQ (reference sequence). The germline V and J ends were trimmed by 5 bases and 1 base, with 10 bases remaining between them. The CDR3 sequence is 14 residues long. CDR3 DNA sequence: TGTGCCAGCAGCCACCGGACTGGCACAGATACGCAGTATTTT. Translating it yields CASSHRTGTDTQYF.